One and the same sample provided the 21 T cell receptor beta chains below, sequenced in a study of blood T cell repertoires in COVID-19. Data came from immunoSEQ multiplex PCR; TCRdb stores just in-frame clones and leaves some out. The sample comprises about 230,000 clones, approximately 88% of which are singletons, and 2.5% rests with the top ten. The sample consisted of PBMCs or T cells enriched from blood (not recorded which). All receptors come from a woman between 40 and 50 years old with acute COVID-19.

The J gene is TRBJ1-2, the V gene TRBV6-2 or TRBV6-3; 8 bases fit TRBD1. Unmatched junction bases numbered 3, after V lost 0 bases and J lost 3 bases. CDR3 length: 15 amino acids. Germline CDR1 and CDR2: MNHEY and SVGEGT. CDR3 DNA: TGTGCCAGCAGTTACTCGGACAGGGTCTACTATGGCTACACCTTC. It specifies CASSYSDRVYYGYTF.

The V and J genes are TRBV19 and TRBJ2-7, with D uncertain. This CDR3 comprises 13 residues. Germline-derived CDR1 and CDR2 are LNHDA and SQIVND (reference sequence). V was pared by 1 base and J by 5 bases, with 9 bases between. The CDR3 here is CASSIASIDEQYF. CDR3 sequence (DNA): TGTGCCAGTAGTATAGCCAGTATCGACGAGCAGTACTTC. The whole variable domain, remainder taken from reference TRBV19 and TRBJ2-7, is DGGITQSPKYLFRKEGQNVTLSCEQNLNHDAMYWYRQDPGQGLRLIYYSQIVNDFQKGDIAEGYSVSREKKESFPLTVTSAQKNPTAFYLCASSIASIDEQYFGPGTRLTVT.

The chain joins TRBV24-1 to TRBJ2-5, with TRBD1 identical over 7 bases. CDR3 length: 14 amino acids. Looked up from germline, CDR1 is KGHDR and CDR2 is SFDVKD. V lost 10 bases, J lost 2 bases, and 9 bases stayed unmatched. CDR3 in DNA: TGTGCCACAATGGGACAGACCGCTCAAGAGACCCAGTACTTC. This gives the protein CATMGQTAQETQYF.

This clone was found once. This chain connects TRBV9 to TRBJ1-3; the match to TRBD1 covers 10 bases. The V segment lost 4 bases and the J segment 7 bases; nucleotides outside the gene matches: 8. In germline, CDR1 is SGDLS, CDR2 YYNGEE. The CDR3 has 15 amino acids. The CDR3 region has the DNA TGTGCCAGCAGCTCATTCAGGGGACAGGGGAACACCATATATTTT. Protein product: CASSSFRGQGNTIYF.

This chain uses TRBV30 with TRBJ1-2; the D gene is possibly TRBD1 (5 bases). The CDR3 is 16 amino acids. The germline V gene has CDR1 GTSNPN and CDR2 SVGIG (reference sequence). V was cut by 0 bases and J by 7 bases, with 21 bases left in between. The CDR3 sequence: CAWSVPGGVLIGGYTF. CDR3 in DNA: TGTGCCTGGAGTGTACCCGGGGGAGTCTTAATTGGTGGCTACACCTTC.

This clone has a handful of counts. The chain uses TRBV5-8 and TRBJ2-7; D is unclear. Germline CDR1 reads SGHTS; CDR2 reads YDEGEE. The germline V and J ends were trimmed by 2 bases and 2 bases, with 14 bases remaining between them. This CDR3 is 15 amino acids long. The CDR3: CASSFQASVAYEQYF. DNA of the CDR3: TGTGCCAGCAGCTTTCAAGCTTCCGTGGCCTACGAGCAGTACTTC.

The chain employs TRBV9 and TRBJ1-6; 7 positions agree with TRBD1. The CDR3 is 16 residues long. CDR1 SGDLS and CDR2 YYNGEE come from the germline V gene. Germline trimming cut 0 bases from V and 6 bases from J; bases unmatched to any gene: 6. Here the CDR3 DNA reads TGTGCCAGCAGCGTAGATGCGACAGGGCCTAATTCACCCCTCCACTTT. Its protein is CASSVDATGPNSPLHF.

The V gene is TRBV27, the J gene TRBJ2-3; tentatively, D is TRBD2 (5 bases). This CDR3 has 14 residues. CDR1 and CDR2 from the germline V gene are MNHEY and SMNVEV (reference sequence). The V end lost 5 bases, the J end lost 1 base, and 10 bases lay between the germline ends. The CDR3 region has the DNA TGTGCCAGCAGTCCCCTGCGGGGCACAGATACGCAGTATTTT. As protein: CASSPLRGTDTQYF.

The chain couples TRBV6-5 to TRBJ1-3, with D maybe TRBD1 (5 bases). Trimming cost V 6 bases and J 4 bases, with 13 bases left between them. This CDR3 contains 14 residues. Germline CDR1 is MNHEY and CDR2 is SVGAGI. Here the CDR3 reads CASSRRGDGNTIYF. The CDR3 bases are TGTGCCAGCAGCCGTAGGGGTGACGGAAACACCATATATTTT.

The chain recombines TRBV5-1 with TRBJ1-2, with TRBD1 matching over 9 bases. The CDR3 has 14 amino acids. CDR1 SGHRS and CDR2 YFSETQ come from the germline V gene. V trimming: 4 bases; J trimming: 4 bases; junction bases outside the gene matches: 5. As DNA, the CDR3 is TGCGCCAGCAGCACGGGACAGGGCCGCTATGGCTACACCTTC. Amino acid sequence: CASSTGQGRYGYTF.

This sequence joins TRBV24-1 and TRBJ2-2; D gene unclear. Trimming left V 5 bases short and J 0 bases short, with 9 bases between. This CDR3 contains 15 residues. Germline CDR1 and CDR2: KGHDR and SFDVKD. Here the CDR3 reads CATSGSLANTGELFF. CDR3 DNA sequence: TGTGCCACCAGTGGGAGTTTAGCGAACACCGGGGAGCTGTTTTTT.

The chain carries TRBV11-3 and TRBJ2-1; D gene uncertain. Trimming left V 0 bases short and J 1 base short, with 13 bases between. From germline, CDR1 is SGHNT and CDR2 YENEEA. This CDR3 is built from 17 residues. The CDR3 is CASSLDLSGRSYNEQFF. Written as DNA, the CDR3 is TGTGCCAGCAGCTTAGATCTCTCGGGTAGGTCCTACAATGAGCAGTTCTTC.

The gene calls are TRBV3-1 (or the pseudogene TRBV3-2) and TRBJ1-1; TRBD1 is a possible D gene (5 bases). CDR3 length: 15 amino acids. The germline V gene has CDR1 LGHDT and CDR2 YNNKEL (reference sequence). Trimming shortened V by 4 bases and J by 1 base, and 13 bases separated the two germline ends. In DNA form, the CDR3 reads TGTGCCAGCAGCCCGCAGGCCGGGGGGAACACTGAAGCTTTCTTT. Encoded protein: CASSPQAGGNTEAFF.

This CDR3 is CASSLRLTVNYGYTF. The CDR3 DNA follows: TGTGCCAGCAGCTTACGACTAACAGTGAACTATGGCTACACCTTC. The V and J genes are TRBV7-2 and TRBJ1-2; D is ambiguous. Germline assignment: CDR1 SGHTA and CDR2 FQGNSA. This CDR3 is built from 15 residues. V was clipped by 2 bases and J by 2 bases, with 12 bases between them.

This chain joins TRBV20-1 and TRBJ2-1; D call uncertain. CDR1 and CDR2 from the germline V gene are DFQATT and SNEGSKA (reference sequence). The CDR3 loop spans 11 amino acids. V lost 3 bases and J lost 5, with 5 bases in between. The CDR3 DNA is TGCAGTGCTAGGTCCAACAATGAGCAGTTCTTC. Amino acid sequence: CSARSNNEQFF.

The rearrangement joins TRBV5-1 to TRBJ1-2, with 9 bases identical to TRBD1. Trimming cost V 4 bases and J 4 bases; bases outside gene matches: 8. The CDR3 runs to 15 residues. The germline V gene has CDR1 SGHRS and CDR2 YFSETQ. The CDR3 region is CASSLTETGGYGYTF. As DNA, the CDR3 is TGCGCCAGCAGCCTAACAGAGACAGGGGGCTATGGCTACACCTTC.

The CDR3: CASSLRDRGRSDTQYF. CDR3 in DNA: TGTGCCAGCAGCTTACGGGACAGGGGGCGCTCAGATACGCAGTATTTT. The chain couples TRBV7-2 to TRBJ2-3, with TRBD1 matching over 12 bases. The CDR3 has 16 residues. Per germline, CDR1 SGHTA and CDR2 FQGNSA. With V trimmed by 2 bases and J by 4 bases, 4 bases remained unmatched. Full variable domain (rest looked up from reference TRBV7-2 and TRBJ2-3): GAGVSQSPSNKVTEKGKDVELRCDPISGHTALYWYRQSLGQGLEFLIYFQGNSAPDKSGLPSDRFSAERTGGSVSTLTIQRTQQEDSAVYLCASSLRDRGRSDTQYFGPGTRLTVL.

The chain joins TRBV29-1 to TRBJ1-2, with no clear D. This CDR3 region has 12 residues. Trimming shortened V by 6 bases and J by 2 bases, and 10 bases separated the two germline ends. Germline V gene lookup returns CDR1 SQVTM and CDR2 ANQGSEA. The DNA of the CDR3 is TGCAGCGTGCCGACACCGAACTATGGCTACACCTTC. This gives the protein CSVPTPNYGYTF.

The rearrangement links TRBV7-9 to TRBJ2-3; 11 positions agree with TRBD2. Germline V gives CDR1 SEHNR, CDR2 FQNEAQ (reference sequence). Germline trimming cut 8 bases from V and 11 bases from J; bases unmatched to any gene: 15. This CDR3 is built from 15 residues. The CDR3, as DNA: TGTGCCAGCGCCTACGGTAGCGGGGGGGATCATATGCAGTATTTT. It translates to CASAYGSGGDHMQYF.

The rearrangement uses TRBV2 and TRBJ2-4; D possibly corresponds to TRBD1 (6 bases). V was trimmed by 5 bases and J by 1 base, leaving 9 bases between them. The CDR3 loop spans 14 amino acids. Germline CDR1 and CDR2: SNHLY and FYNNEI. The CDR3 here is CASSRQDAKNIQYF. Here the CDR3 DNA reads TGTGCCAGCAGTCGACAGGACGCCAAAAACATTCAGTACTTC.

The gene calls are TRBV19 and TRBJ2-1; D possibly corresponds to TRBD1 (6 bases). The germline V gene encodes CDR1 LNHDA and CDR2 SQIVND (reference sequence). The CDR3 runs 12 residues. Trimming cost V 5 bases and J 10 bases, with 12 bases left between them. CDR3 protein: CASSVGQFEQFF. The CDR3 DNA reads as TGTGCCAGTAGTGTCGGACAGTTCGAGCAGTTCTTC. The complete variable domain, with remaining parts taken from reference TRBV19 and TRBJ2-1, reads DGGITQSPKYLFRKEGQNVTLSCEQNLNHDAMYWYRQDPGQGLRLIYYSQIVNDFQKGDIAEGYSVSREKKESFPLTVTSAQKNPTAFYLCASSVGQFEQFFGPGTRLTVL.